Sequencing of this TCR beta chain was carried out in a study of cytomegalovirus exposure and HLA in healthy donors. The study's findings and limits: Researchers reported in a later analysis that a missense DCLRE1C variant was tied to TCR beta V- and J-gene trimming. In vitro work confirmed that a few CMV-associated chains recognize CMV antigens.

With regard to this clone: The target antigen is unknown.

This PCR relied on a set of 60 Vbeta primers and 13 Jbeta primers. Repertoires were generated with immunoSEQ multiplex PCR, while TCRdb's copy carries only in-frame clones and drops some. The sample has approximately 150,000 clones; around 59% are singletons. The CDR3 totals 11 residues. V was cut by 2 bases and J by 5 bases, with 5 bases left in between. The V gene's germline CDR1 is DFQATT and CDR2 SNEGSKA (reference sequence). The J gene is TRBJ2-3, the V gene TRBV20-1; TRBD1 might be the D (5 bases). The sequence was collected from a male donor in good health and CMV-seronegative. Material for sequencing was PBMCs. The CDR3 is CSARRGDTQYF. The CDR3, as DNA: TGCAGTGCTAGAAGGGGAGATACGCAGTATTTT.